The clone carrying this TCR beta chain was detected a few times. Its antigen remains unknown. The data belong to a study of OX40 agonist ivuxolimab in advanced cancers. On the study more broadly: Three patients had partial responses: one hepatocellular carcinoma, two cutaneous melanoma. Findings and limits, study-wide: CD8+ T cells showed, on average, more clonal expansion than CD4+ cells. Clonal expansion by week 6 occurred in CD4+ and CD8+ blood T cells (at 0.1 to 3.0 mg/kg).

The ends were cut back, 7 bases at V and 1 base at J, with 14 bases in the middle. Looked up from germline, CDR1 is MNHEY and CDR2 is SMNVEV (reference sequence). The CDR3 spans 15 residues. This table comes from immunoSEQ multiplex PCR, and its TCRdb copy is limited to in-frame clones, with some not included. This sample has 72,000 or so clones; 89% occur once, and the top ten carry 9.5% to 12%. The chain couples TRBV27 to TRBJ2-1; tentatively, D is TRBD1 or TRBD2 (7 bases each). The sequence was obtained from an adult with an advanced solid tumor such as melanoma, head and neck, liver or kidney cancer. Material: CD4+ or CD8+ T cells sorted from blood, obtained in a trial of the OX40 agonist ivuxolimab. CDR3: CASTSGGVSYNEQFF. In DNA form, the CDR3 reads TGTGCCAGCACCTCAGGGGGGGTATCCTACAATGAGCAGTTCTTC.